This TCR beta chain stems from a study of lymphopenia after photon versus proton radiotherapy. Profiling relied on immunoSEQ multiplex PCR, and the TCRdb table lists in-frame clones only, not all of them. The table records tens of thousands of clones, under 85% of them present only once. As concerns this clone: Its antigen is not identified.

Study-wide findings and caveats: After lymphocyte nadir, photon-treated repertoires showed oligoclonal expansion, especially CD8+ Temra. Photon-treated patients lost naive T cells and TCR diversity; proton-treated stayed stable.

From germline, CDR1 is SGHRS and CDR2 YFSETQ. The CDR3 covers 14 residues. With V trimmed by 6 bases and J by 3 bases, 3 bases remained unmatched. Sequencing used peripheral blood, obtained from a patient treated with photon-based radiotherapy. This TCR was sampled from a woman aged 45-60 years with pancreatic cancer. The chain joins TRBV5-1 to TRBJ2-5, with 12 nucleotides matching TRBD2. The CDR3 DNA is TGCGCCAGCAAACTAGCGGGAGGCAAAGAGACCCAGTACTTC. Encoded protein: CASKLAGGKETQYF.